Described below is a single T cell receptor (beta chain) sequence and its context. As yet, its antigen is unknown. HIV-negative, healthy adults without recent acute infections or vaccinations were the donors. Trimming took 4 bases from V and 8 from J, leaving 11 bases between them. Per germline, CDR1 SGHTA and CDR2 FQGNSA. The CDR3 is 13 residues long. The record originates from a study of shared clonotypes between healthy human individuals. Across the study: Aged between 18 and 49, the donors were a couple of women and a few men. General study points: Richness estimates generally favored naive over memory subsets.

TCRdb keeps only in-frame clones here, not all; method: immunoSEQ multiplex PCR. Among fewer than 3 million clones listed, 92% were seen once. This TCR derives from a man in his late teens or twenties in good health. Some clones in this sample may be carry-over from other donors' samples. V and J are TRBV7-2 and TRBJ1-4; D is uncertain. Source material: naive CD4+ T cells from PBMCs. The subset here: CD45RA+ positively selected. This CDR3 is CASSSRLREKLFF. For the CDR3, the DNA is TGTGCCAGCAGCTCCCGACTACGGGAAAAACTGTTTTTT.